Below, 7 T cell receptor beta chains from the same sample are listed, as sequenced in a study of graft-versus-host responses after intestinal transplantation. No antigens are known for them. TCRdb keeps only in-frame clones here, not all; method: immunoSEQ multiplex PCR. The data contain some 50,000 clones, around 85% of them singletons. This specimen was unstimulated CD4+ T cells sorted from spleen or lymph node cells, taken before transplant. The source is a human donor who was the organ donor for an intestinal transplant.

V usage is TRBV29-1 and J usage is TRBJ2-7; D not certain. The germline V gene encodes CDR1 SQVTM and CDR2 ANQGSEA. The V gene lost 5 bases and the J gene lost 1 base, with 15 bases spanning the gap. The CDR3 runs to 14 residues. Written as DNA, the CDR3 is TGCAGCGTTAGGAAGGGAAACCCTTCCTACGAGCAGTACTTC. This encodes CSVRKGNPSYEQYF.

Here the CDR3 reads CATSRVGLAGSEQYF. CDR3 DNA sequence: TGTGCCACCAGCAGAGTTGGTCTAGCGGGCAGCGAGCAGTACTTC. V is TRBV15 and J is TRBJ2-7; 8 nucleotides line up with TRBD2. V was clipped by 1 base and J by 6 bases; unmatched bases: 8. CDR1 LNHNV and CDR2 YYDKDF come from the germline V gene (reference sequence). The CDR3 spans 15 residues.

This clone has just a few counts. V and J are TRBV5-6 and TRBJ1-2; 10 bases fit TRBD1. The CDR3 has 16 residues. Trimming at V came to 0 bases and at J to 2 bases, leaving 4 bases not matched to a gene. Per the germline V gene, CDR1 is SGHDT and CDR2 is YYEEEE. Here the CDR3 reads CASSLAGQGGNYGYTF. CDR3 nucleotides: TGTGCCAGCAGCTTGGCCGGACAGGGGGGGAACTATGGCTACACCTTC.

The CDR3 region has the DNA TGTGCCAGTAGTAGTCAGGGGGCGGGCGGGGAGCTGTTTTTT. Its protein is CASSSQGAGGELFF. The rearrangement joins TRBV19 to TRBJ2-2; 8 bases agree with TRBD1. CDR1 LNHDA and CDR2 SQIVND come from the germline V gene (reference sequence). The CDR3 length is 14 residues. V was pared by 4 bases and J by 7 bases, with 5 bases of the junction left unmatched.

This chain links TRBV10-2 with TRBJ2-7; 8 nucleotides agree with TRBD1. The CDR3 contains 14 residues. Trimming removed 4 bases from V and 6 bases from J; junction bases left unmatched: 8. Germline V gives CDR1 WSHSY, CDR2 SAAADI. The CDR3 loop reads CASSGGQGFGEQYF. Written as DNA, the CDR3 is TGCGCCAGCAGTGGAGGACAGGGTTTTGGCGAGCAGTACTTC.

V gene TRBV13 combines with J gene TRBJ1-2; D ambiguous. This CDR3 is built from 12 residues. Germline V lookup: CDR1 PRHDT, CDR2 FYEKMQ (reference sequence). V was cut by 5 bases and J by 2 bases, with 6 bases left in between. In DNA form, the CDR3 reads TGTGCCAGCAGCCAAGCGAACTATGGCTACACCTTC. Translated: CASSQANYGYTF. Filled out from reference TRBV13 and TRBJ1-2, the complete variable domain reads AAGVIQSPRHLIKEKRETATLKCYPIPRHDTVYWYQQGPGQDPQFLISFYEKMQSDKGSIPDRFSAQQFSDYHSELNMSSLELGDSALYFCASSQANYGYTFGSGTRLTVV.

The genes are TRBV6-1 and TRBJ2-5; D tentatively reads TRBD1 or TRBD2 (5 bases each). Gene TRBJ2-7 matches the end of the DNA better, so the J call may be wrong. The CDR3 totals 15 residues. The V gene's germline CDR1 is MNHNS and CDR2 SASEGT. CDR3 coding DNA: TGTGCCAGCAGAGTGAAATGGGACGGCTCCTACGAGCAGTACTTC. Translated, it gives CASRVKWDGSYEQYF.